This T cell receptor beta chain was recorded in a study of T cell repertoires in cytomegalovirus infection. V was cut by 3 bases and J by 0 bases, with 5 bases left in between. CDR1 is SGHTA, CDR2 FQGNSA, per germline. The CDR3 is made up of 14 amino acids. The table lists this clonotype with many counts. Via MiXCR, TCRdb re-called the reads, giving one row per CDR3 protein. The sample has approximately 70,000 distinct CDR3 sequences, 4% seen once; the top ten hold about 22%. The chain has TRBV7-2 and TRBJ1-4; D is ambiguous. The TCR was taken from a human donor in good health (CMV status not recorded). Some clones in this sample may be carry-over from other donors' samples. The sample taken for sequencing was PBMCs. CDR3 nucleotides: TGTGCCAGCAGCTTGGGCGCAACTAATGAAAAACTGTTTTTT. Protein: CASSLGATNEKLFF.